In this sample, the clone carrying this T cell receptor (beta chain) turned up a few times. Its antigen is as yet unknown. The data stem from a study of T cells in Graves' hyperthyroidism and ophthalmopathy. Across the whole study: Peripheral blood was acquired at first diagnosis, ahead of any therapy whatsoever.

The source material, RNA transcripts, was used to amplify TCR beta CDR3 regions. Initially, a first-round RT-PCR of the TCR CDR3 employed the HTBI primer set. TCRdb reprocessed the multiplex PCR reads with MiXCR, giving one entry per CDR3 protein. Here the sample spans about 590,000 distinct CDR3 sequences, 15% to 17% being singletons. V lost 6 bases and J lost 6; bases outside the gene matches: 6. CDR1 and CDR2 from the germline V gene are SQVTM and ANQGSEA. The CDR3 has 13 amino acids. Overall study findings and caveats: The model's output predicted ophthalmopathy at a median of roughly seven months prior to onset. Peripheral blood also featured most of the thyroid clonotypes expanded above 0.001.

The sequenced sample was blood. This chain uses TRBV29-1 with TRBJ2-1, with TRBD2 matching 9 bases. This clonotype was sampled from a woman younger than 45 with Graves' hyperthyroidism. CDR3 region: CSVFSGSFNEQFF. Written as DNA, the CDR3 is TGCAGCGTCTTTAGCGGGAGTTTCAATGAGCAGTTCTTC.